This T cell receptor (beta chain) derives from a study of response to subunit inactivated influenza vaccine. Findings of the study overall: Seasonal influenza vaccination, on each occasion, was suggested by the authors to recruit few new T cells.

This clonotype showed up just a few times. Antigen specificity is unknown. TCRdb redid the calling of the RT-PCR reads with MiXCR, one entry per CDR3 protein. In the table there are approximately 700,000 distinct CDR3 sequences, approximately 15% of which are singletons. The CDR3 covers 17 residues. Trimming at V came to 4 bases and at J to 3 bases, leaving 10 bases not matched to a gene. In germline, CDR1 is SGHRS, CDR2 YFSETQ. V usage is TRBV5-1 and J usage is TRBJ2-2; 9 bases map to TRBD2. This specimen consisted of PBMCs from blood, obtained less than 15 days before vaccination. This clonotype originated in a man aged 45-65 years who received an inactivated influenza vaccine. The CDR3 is CASSQPRGRVDTGELFF. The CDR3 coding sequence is TGCGCCAGCAGCCAACCACGCGGGAGGGTAGACACCGGGGAGCTGTTTTTT. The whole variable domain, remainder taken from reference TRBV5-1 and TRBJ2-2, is KAGVTQTPRYLIKTRGQQVTLSCSPISGHRSVSWYQQTPGQGLQFLFEYFSETQRNKGNFPGRFSGRQFSNSRSEMNVSTLELGDSALYLCASSQPRGRVDTGELFFGEGSRLTVL.